Below are 16 T cell receptor beta chains sequenced from a single sample in a study of OX40 agonist ivuxolimab in advanced cancers. The data were produced by immunoSEQ multiplex PCR, yet TCRdb's version contains in-frame clones alone and is incomplete. This table has about 59,000 clones, about 90% appearing once. Source: CD4+ or CD8+ T cells sorted from blood, taken in a trial of the OX40 agonist ivuxolimab. The receptors here all came from an adult with an advanced solid tumor such as melanoma, head and neck, liver or kidney cancer.

The gene calls are TRBV4-1 and TRBJ1-4; TRBD1 is a possible D gene (5 bases). Trimming cost V 4 bases and J 8 bases, with 11 bases left between them. CDR1 MGHRA and CDR2 YSYEKL come from the germline V gene. This CDR3 has 13 amino acids. CDR3 loop: CASSLLRGEKLFF. The CDR3 DNA sequence: TGCGCCAGCAGCCTCTTAAGGGGAGAAAAACTGTTTTTT.

J is TRBJ2-6 and V is TRBV6-5, with 7 bases fitting TRBD1. The germline V gene encodes CDR1 MNHEY and CDR2 SVGAGI. The CDR3 consists of 15 residues. The V and J ends lost 6 bases and 0 bases, in that order; junction bases with no gene match: 2. For the CDR3, the DNA is TGTGCCAGCAGCCCAGGGGGCTCTGGGGCCAACGTCCTGACTTTC. It translates to CASSPGGSGANVLTF.

The chain combines TRBV7-2 with TRBJ2-1; 7 bases are shared with TRBD2. CDR1 and CDR2 (germline): SGHTA, FQGNSA. V lost 3 bases and J lost 9; bases outside the gene matches: 5. This CDR3 spans 13 amino acids. The CDR3 is CASSFSGRSEQFF. CDR3 in DNA: TGTGCCAGCAGCTTTTCCGGGAGGAGTGAGCAGTTCTTC.

The chain couples TRBV11-2 to TRBJ2-1, with D uncertain. V was shortened by 4 bases and J by 4 bases, with 8 bases between the two germline ends. The CDR3 consists of 13 residues. Germline values: CDR1 SGHAT, CDR2 FQNNGV. CDR3 DNA sequence: TGTGCCAGCAGCTCCGCCCCATACAATGAGCAGTTCTTC. This translates into CASSSAPYNEQFF. Combining the CDR3 with reference TRBV11-2 and TRBJ2-1 gives the whole variable domain EAGVAQSPRYKIIEKRQSVAFWCNPISGHATLYWYQQILGQGPKLLIQFQNNGVVDDSQLPKDRFSAERLKGVDSTLKIQPAKLEDSAVYLCASSSAPYNEQFFGPGTRLTVL.

The V and J genes are TRBV6-6 and TRBJ2-7, with D perhaps matching TRBD1 (6 bases). Trimming shortened V by 1 base and J by 4 bases, and 11 bases separated the two germline ends. The germline V gene has CDR1 MNHNY and CDR2 SVGAGI (reference sequence). The CDR3 has 14 residues. As DNA, the CDR3 is TGTGCCAGCAGTTACTACAGCAGGGGTTACGAGCAGTACTTC. Protein product: CASSYYSRGYEQYF.

The CDR3, as DNA: TGTGCCAGCAGCTGGGGGGACGGCTACAATGAGCAGTTCTTC. Protein: CASSWGDGYNEQFF. The J gene is TRBJ2-1, the V gene TRBV5-4; possibly TRBD2 for D (6 bases). The germline gives CDR1 SGHNT, CDR2 YYREEE (reference sequence). This CDR3 spans 14 amino acids. Trimming took 3 bases from V and 3 from J, leaving 10 bases between them.

The V gene is TRBV19, the J gene TRBJ1-2; no reliable D call. The length of the CDR3 is 16 residues. The V end lost 0 bases, the J end lost 4 bases, and 15 bases lay between the germline ends. Germline V lookup: CDR1 LNHDA, CDR2 SQIVND (reference sequence). In DNA, the CDR3 is TGTGCCAGTAGTATAGAGCCAGACCAAGTCTTCTATGGCTACACCTTC. Protein product: CASSIEPDQVFYGYTF.

The chain has TRBV11-3 and TRBJ2-2; 13 bases map to TRBD2. Germline-derived CDR1 and CDR2 are SGHNT and YENEEA. The length of the CDR3 is 15 residues. V was pared by 5 bases and J by 5 bases, with 2 bases of the junction left unmatched. CDR3 sequence reads: CASSPGLAGTGELFF. In DNA, the CDR3 is TGTGCCAGCAGCCCGGGACTAGCGGGGACCGGGGAGCTGTTTTTT.

J is TRBJ2-2 and V is TRBV27; 11 bases line up with TRBD1. CDR3 length: 14 amino acids. After removal of 5 bases from V and 6 bases from J, the junction contained 2 bases not matched to a gene. Per germline, CDR1 MNHEY and CDR2 SMNVEV (reference sequence). CDR3 sequence (DNA): TGTGCCAGCAGTATGGACAGGGGGCCCGGGGAGCTGTTTTTT. Amino acids: CASSMDRGPGELFF.

This chain connects TRBV7-9 to TRBJ2-7; 8 nucleotides match TRBD1. CDR1 and CDR2 from the germline V gene are SEHNR and FQNEAQ (reference sequence). The length of the CDR3 is 14 residues. With V trimmed by 3 bases and J by 2 bases, 3 bases remained unmatched. CDR3 sequence reads: CASSFGTGAYEQYF. CDR3 coding DNA: TGTGCCAGCAGCTTTGGGACAGGAGCCTACGAGCAGTACTTC.

This chain joins TRBV6-5 and TRBJ1-2; 9 positions agree with TRBD1. The V and J ends lost 4 bases and 4 bases, in that order; junction bases with no gene match: 7. This CDR3 is built from 15 residues. Germline V gives CDR1 MNHEY, CDR2 SVGAGI. The CDR3 sequence is CASSSLSTGGYGYTF. CDR3 DNA: TGTGCCAGCAGTTCCCTCTCGACAGGGGGCTATGGCTACACCTTC.

The J gene is TRBJ1-2, the V gene TRBV15; D remains unclear. Germline V gene lookup returns CDR1 LNHNV and CDR2 YYDKDF (reference sequence). The CDR3 consists of 13 residues. The V end lost 3 bases, the J end lost 2 bases, and 7 bases lay between the germline ends. This CDR3 is CATSRLLNYGYTF. In nucleotides, the CDR3 is TGTGCCACCAGCAGGCTCCTAAACTATGGCTACACCTTC.

Concerning this clone itself: At one boundary the junction diverges from the germline segment, which might be a read error. V gene TRBV7-9 combines with J gene TRBJ1-5; D is possibly TRBD1 (5 bases). This CDR3 region has 15 residues. Germline CDR1 SEHNR, CDR2 FQNEAQ (reference sequence). The chain's CDR3 is CASSLAGNSNQPQHF. DNA of the CDR3: TGTGCCAGCAGCCTAGCAGGGAATAGCAATCAGCCCCAGCATTTT.

This clone appeared a few times. The chain recombines TRBV6-6 with TRBJ1-1; weak D call: TRBD1 (5 bases). Germline V gene data show CDR1 as MNHNY and CDR2 as SVGAGI (reference sequence). Between the trimmed V and J ends, which lost 0 bases and 4 bases, there was a span of 12 bases. CDR3 length equals 15 residues. CDR3 amino acids: CASSYSSQGTTEAFF. The CDR3 DNA reads TGTGCCAGCAGTTACTCGTCTCAGGGCACCACTGAAGCTTTCTTT.

The genes are TRBV5-1 and TRBJ2-5; TRBD1 might be the D (5 bases). Per germline, CDR1 SGHRS and CDR2 YFSETQ. The CDR3 loop spans 13 amino acids. With 4 bases removed from V and 2 bases from J, the gap between germline ends came to 9 bases. The CDR3 loop is CASSRGLQETQYF. CDR3 in DNA: TGCGCCAGCAGCAGGGGTTTACAAGAGACCCAGTACTTC.

A few counts support this clone. The chain links TRBV4-1 to TRBJ1-3, with D maybe TRBD1 (6 bases). From germline, CDR1 is MGHRA and CDR2 YSYEKL. V dropped 2 bases and J dropped 2 bases, with 22 bases sitting between them. The CDR3 contains 19 residues. The CDR3 DNA follows: TGCGCCAGCAGCCAATTCACCACGCGTCGGGGGGGCCCTGGAAACACCATATATTTT. Translated, it gives CASSQFTTRRGGPGNTIYF.